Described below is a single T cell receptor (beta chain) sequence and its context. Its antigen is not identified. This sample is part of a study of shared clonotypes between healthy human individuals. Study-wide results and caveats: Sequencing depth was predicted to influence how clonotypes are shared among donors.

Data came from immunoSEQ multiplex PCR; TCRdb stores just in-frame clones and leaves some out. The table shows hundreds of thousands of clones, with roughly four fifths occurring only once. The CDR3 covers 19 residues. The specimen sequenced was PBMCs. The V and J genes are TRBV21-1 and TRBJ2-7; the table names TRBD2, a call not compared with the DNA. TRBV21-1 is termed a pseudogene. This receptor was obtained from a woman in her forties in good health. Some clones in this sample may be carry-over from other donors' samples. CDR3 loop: CASSKPGEKSGSRGYEQYF. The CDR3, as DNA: TGTGCCAGCAGCAAGCCGGGGGAAAAAAGCGGGAGCAGGGGGTACGAGCAGTACTTC.